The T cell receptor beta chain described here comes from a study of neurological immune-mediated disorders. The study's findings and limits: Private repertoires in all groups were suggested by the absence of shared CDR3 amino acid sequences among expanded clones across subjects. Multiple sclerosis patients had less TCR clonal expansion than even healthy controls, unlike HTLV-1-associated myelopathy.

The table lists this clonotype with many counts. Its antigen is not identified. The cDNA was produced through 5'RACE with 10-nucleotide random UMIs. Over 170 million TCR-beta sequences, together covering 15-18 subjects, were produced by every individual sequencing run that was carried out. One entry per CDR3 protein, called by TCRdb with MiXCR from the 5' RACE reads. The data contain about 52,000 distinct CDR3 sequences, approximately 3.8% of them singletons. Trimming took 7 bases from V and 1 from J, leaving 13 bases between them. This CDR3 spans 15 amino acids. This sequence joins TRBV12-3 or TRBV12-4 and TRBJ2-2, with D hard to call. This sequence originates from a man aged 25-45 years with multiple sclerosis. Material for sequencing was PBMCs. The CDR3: CASMEIVLNTGELFF. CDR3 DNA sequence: TGTGCCAGCATGGAGATCGTGCTGAACACCGGGGAGCTGTTTTTT.